Listed below are T cell receptor beta chains from one sample, sequenced in a study of memory CD8 T cells in hepatitis C reinfection. TCRdb's copy holds only in-frame clones and misses some; the assay was immunoSEQ multiplex PCR. The sample has some 50,000 clones; 85% to 90% are singletons. The sequenced material came from naive CD8+ T cells sorted from blood. The receptors stem from a man aged 18 to 30 with hepatitis C virus infection. Both conserved end residues are part of each CDR3. D genes are given only for firm matches. Some rows mark clone size as missing; the rest say once, few, many or name a class of expanded clone.

v_gene	abundance	d_gene	j_gene	CDR3aa	CDR3nt
TRBV27	NA	NA	TRBJ2-7	CASSPTGGLASYEQYF	TGTGCCAGCAGTCCGACGGGGGGCCTTGCTTCCTACGAGCAGTACTTC
TRBV27	NA	NA	TRBJ2-7	CASSLLAETYEQYF	TGTGCCAGCAGTTTACTGGCGGAAACCTACGAGCAGTACTTC
TRBV7-9	NA	TRBD2	TRBJ2-1	CASSFRTSGRVEQFF	TGTGCCAGCAGCTTTAGGACTAGCGGGAGGGTCGAGCAGTTCTTC
TRBV6-1	NA	NA	TRBJ1-4	CASSHRGEKLFF	TGTGCCAGCAGCCATAGGGGAGAAAAACTGTTTTTT
TRBV4-1	NA	TRBD1	TRBJ1-2	CASSQVQGGYGYTF	TGCGCCAGCAGCCAAGTACAGGGGGGATATGGCTACACCTTC
TRBV6-1	NA	TRBD1	TRBJ1-2	CASRLRQGNYGYTF	TGTGCCAGCAGGCTAAGACAGGGGAACTATGGCTACACCTTC
TRBV28	NA	NA	TRBJ1-5	CASSFSQLNQPQHF	TGTGCCAGCAGTTTTTCACAGCTCAATCAGCCCCAGCATTTT
TRBV7-9	NA	TRBD1	TRBJ1-5	CASSPPGTGIQPQHF	TGTGCCAGCAGCCCGCCGGGGACAGGGATTCAGCCCCAGCATTTT
TRBV11-2	NA	NA	TRBJ2-5	CASSLFSQETQYF	TGTGCCAGCAGCTTATTTTCTCAAGAGACCCAGTACTTC
TRBV19	NA	TRBD2	TRBJ2-3	CASSNLRGVLHTQYF	TGTGCCAGTAGTAACCTCCGGGGGGTGCTGCATACGCAGTATTTT
TRBV7-9	NA	TRBD1	TRBJ1-2	CASSGGQDYYGYTF	TGTGCCAGCAGCGGGGGACAGGATTACTATGGCTACACCTTC
TRBV5-4	once	TRBD2	TRBJ2-5	CASSSLAGGYQETQYF	TGTGCCAGCAGCTCCCTAGCGGGGGGGTACCAAGAGACCCAGTACTTC
TRBV5-5	NA	NA	TRBJ1-5	CASSPLLNQPQHF	TGTGCCAGCAGCCCACTCCTGAATCAGCCCCAGCATTTT
TRBV29-1	NA	TRBD2	TRBJ2-1	CSDIGLAGDNEQFF	TGCAGCGATATCGGACTAGCGGGCGACAATGAGCAGTTCTTC
TRBV12-5	NA	NA	TRBJ2-2	CASGSEQDANTGELFF	TGTGCTAGTGGAAGCGAACAGGACGCGAACACCGGGGAGCTGTTTTTT